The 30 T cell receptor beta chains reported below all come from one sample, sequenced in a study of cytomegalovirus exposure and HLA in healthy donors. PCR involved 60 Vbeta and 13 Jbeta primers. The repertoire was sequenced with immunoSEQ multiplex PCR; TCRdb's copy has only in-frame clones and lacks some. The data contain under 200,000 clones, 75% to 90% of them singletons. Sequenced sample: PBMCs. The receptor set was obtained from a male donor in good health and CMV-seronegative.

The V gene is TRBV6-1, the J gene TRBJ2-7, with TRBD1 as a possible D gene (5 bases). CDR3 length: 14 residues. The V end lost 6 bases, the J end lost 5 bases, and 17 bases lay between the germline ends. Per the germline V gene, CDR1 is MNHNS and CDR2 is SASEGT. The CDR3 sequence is CASSFPTELNEQYF. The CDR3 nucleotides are TGTGCCAGCAGCTTTCCGACAGAACTCAACGAGCAGTACTTC.

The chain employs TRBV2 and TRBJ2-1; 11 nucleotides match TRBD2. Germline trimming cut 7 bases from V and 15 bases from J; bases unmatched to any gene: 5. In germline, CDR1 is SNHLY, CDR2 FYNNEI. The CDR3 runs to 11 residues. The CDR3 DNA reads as TGTGCCAGCACTCGACTAGCGGGGTGGTTCTTC. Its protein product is CASTRLAGWFF.

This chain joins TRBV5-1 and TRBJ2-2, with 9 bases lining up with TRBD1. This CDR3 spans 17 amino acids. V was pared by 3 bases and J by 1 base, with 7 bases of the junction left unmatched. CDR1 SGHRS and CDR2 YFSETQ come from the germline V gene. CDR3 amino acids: CASSSALGQGNTGELFF. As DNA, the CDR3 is TGCGCCAGCAGCTCGGCCCTGGGACAGGGGAACACCGGGGAGCTGTTTTTT.

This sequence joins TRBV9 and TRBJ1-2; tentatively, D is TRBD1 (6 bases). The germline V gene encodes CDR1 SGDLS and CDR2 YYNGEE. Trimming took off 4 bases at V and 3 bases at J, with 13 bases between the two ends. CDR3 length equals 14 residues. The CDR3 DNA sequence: TGTGCCAGCAGCTTATCAGGGGTGGACTATGGCTACACCTTC. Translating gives CASSLSGVDYGYTF.

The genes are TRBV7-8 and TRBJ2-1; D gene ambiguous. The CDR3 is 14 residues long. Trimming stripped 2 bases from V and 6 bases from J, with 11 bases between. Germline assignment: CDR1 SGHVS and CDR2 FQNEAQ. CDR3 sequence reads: CASSLIPRGNEQFF. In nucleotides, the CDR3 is TGTGCCAGCAGCTTAATACCTCGCGGCAATGAGCAGTTCTTC.

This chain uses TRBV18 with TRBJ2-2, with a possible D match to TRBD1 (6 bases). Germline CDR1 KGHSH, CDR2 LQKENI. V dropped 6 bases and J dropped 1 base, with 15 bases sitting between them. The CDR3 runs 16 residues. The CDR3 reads CASSFLPQGNTGELFF. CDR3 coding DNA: TGTGCCAGCTCCTTCCTACCACAGGGGAACACCGGGGAGCTGTTTTTT. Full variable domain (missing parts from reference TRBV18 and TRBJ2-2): NAGVMQNPRHLVRRRGQEARLRCSPMKGHSHVYWYRQLPEEGLKFMVYLQKENIIDESGMPKERFSAEFPKEGPSILRIQQVVRGDSAAYFCASSFLPQGNTGELFFGEGSRLTVL.

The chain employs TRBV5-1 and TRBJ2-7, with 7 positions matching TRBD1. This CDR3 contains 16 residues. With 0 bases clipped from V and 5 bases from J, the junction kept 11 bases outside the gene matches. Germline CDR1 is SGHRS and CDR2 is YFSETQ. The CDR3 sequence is CASSLAVKGAGDEQYF. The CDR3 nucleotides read TGCGCCAGCAGCTTGGCCGTCAAGGGGGCAGGCGACGAGCAGTACTTC.

CDR3 bases: TGTGCCAGTAGTACCATCCCTGGGGGGTTCGAGCAGTTCTTC. Protein product: CASSTIPGGFEQFF. The chain joins TRBV19 to TRBJ2-1; D possibly corresponds to TRBD2 (6 bases). Trimming left V 4 bases short and J 10 bases short, with 17 bases between. The germline V gene has CDR1 LNHDA and CDR2 SQIVND (reference sequence). The CDR3 loop spans 14 amino acids.

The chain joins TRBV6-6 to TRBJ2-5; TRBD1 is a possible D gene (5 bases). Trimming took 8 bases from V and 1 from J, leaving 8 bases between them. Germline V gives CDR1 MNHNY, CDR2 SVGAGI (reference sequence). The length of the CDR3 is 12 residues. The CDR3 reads CASADIQETQYF. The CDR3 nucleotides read TGTGCCAGCGCGGACATCCAAGAGACCCAGTACTTC.

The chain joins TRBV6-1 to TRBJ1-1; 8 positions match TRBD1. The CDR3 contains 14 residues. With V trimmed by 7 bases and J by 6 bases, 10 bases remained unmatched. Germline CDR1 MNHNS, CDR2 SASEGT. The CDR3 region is CASIKDRASPEAFF. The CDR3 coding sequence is TGTGCCAGCATCAAGGACAGGGCGTCCCCTGAAGCTTTCTTT.

Here the CDR3 reads CSVGFRTGPGEQYF. CDR3 nucleotide sequence: TGCAGCGTTGGATTCCGTACAGGGCCTGGCGAGCAGTACTTC. V is TRBV29-1 and J is TRBJ2-5, with D possibly TRBD1 on 6 matching bases. The DNA end lines up better with TRBJ2-7; the J call may be wrong. The V gene's germline CDR1 is SQVTM and CDR2 ANQGSEA. This CDR3 is built from 14 residues.

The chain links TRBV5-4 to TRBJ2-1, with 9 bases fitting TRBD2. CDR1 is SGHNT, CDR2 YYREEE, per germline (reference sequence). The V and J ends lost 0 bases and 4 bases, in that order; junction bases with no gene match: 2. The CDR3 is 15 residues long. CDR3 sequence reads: CASSLDLAGYNEQFF. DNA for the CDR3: TGTGCCAGCAGCTTGGATCTAGCGGGGTACAATGAGCAGTTCTTC.

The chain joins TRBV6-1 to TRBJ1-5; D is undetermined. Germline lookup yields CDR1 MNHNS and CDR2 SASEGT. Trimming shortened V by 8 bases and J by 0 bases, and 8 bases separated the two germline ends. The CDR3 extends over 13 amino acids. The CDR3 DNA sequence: TGTGCCAGCGAGGGAGATAGCAATCAGCCCCAGCATTTT. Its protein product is CASEGDSNQPQHF.

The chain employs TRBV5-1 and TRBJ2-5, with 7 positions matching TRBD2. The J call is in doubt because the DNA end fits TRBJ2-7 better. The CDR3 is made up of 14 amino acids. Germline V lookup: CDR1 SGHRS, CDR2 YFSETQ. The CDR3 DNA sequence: TGCGCCAGCAGCAGCGGGGTGGCCGCCTACGAGCAGTACTTC. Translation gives CASSSGVAAYEQYF.

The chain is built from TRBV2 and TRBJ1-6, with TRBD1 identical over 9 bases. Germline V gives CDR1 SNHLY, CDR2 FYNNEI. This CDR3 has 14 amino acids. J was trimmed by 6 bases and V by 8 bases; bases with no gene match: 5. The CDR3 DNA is TGTGCCAGCTCCCGGGACAGGGTTAATTCACCCCTCCACTTT. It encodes CASSRDRVNSPLHF.

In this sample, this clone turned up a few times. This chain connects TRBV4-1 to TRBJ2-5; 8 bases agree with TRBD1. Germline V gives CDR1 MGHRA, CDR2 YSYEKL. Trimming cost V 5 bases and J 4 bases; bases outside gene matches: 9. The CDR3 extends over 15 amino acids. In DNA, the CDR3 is TGCGCCAGCAGCTACGGACAGGGCTGGGGAGAGACCCAGTACTTC. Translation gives CASSYGQGWGETQYF.

CDR3 residues: CSVGLAGGSNEQFF. Written as DNA, the CDR3 is TGCAGCGTTGGACTAGCGGGGGGTTCGAATGAGCAGTTCTTC. V is TRBV29-1 and J is TRBJ2-1; 13 bases match TRBD2. CDR3 length: 14 amino acids. CDR1 SQVTM and CDR2 ANQGSEA come from the germline V gene. J gave up 7 bases and V 4 bases, and 4 bases lay outside the gene matches.

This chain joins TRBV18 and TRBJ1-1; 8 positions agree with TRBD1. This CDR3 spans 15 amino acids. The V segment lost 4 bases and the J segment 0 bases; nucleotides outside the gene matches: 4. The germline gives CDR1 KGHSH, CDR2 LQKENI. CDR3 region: CASSRGQGMNTEAFF. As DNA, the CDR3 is TGTGCCAGCTCACGCGGACAGGGAATGAACACTGAAGCTTTCTTT.

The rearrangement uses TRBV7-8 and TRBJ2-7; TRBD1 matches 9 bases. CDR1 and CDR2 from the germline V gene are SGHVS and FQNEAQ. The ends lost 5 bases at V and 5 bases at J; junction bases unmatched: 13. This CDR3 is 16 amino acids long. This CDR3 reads CASSRKIRDRAHEQYF. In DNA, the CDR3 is TGTGCCAGCAGCAGAAAAATCCGGGACAGGGCCCACGAGCAGTACTTC.

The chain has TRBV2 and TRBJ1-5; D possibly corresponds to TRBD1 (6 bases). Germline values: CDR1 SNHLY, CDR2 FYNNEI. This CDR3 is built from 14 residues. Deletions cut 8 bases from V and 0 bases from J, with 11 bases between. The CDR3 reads CASGQWPSNQPQHF. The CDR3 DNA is TGTGCCAGCGGACAGTGGCCTAGCAATCAGCCCCAGCATTTT. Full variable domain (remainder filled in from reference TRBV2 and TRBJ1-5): EPEVTQTPSHQVTQMGQEVILRCVPISNHLYFYWYRQILGQKVEFLVSFYNNEISEKSEIFDDQFSVERPDGSNFTLKIRSTKLEDSAMYFCASGQWPSNQPQHFGDGTRLSIL.

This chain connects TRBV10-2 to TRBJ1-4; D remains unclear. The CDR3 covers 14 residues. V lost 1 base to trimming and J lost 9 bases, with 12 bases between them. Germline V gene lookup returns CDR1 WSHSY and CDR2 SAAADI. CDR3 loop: CASSEWSLAKKLFF. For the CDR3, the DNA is TGCGCCAGCAGTGAGTGGTCCCTCGCTAAAAAACTGTTTTTT.

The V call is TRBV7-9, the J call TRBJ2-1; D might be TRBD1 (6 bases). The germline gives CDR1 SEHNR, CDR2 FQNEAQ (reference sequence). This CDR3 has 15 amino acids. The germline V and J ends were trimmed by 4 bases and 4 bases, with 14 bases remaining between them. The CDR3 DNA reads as TGTGCCAGCAGCTCTCCTGGGGGCTGGTACAATGAGCAGTTCTTC. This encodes CASSSPGGWYNEQFF.

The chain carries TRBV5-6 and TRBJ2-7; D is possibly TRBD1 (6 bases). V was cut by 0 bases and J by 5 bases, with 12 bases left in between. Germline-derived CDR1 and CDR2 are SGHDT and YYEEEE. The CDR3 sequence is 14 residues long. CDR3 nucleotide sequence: TGTGCCAGCAGCTTGGTAGGGGGTGTCGACGAGCAGTACTTC. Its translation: CASSLVGGVDEQYF.

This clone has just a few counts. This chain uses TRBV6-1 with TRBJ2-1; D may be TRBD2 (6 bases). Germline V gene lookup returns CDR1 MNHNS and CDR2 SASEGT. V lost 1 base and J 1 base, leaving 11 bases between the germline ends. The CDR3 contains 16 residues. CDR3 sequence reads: CASSEDGTPSYNEQFF. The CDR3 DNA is TGTGCCAGCAGTGAAGACGGGACTCCTTCCTACAATGAGCAGTTCTTC.

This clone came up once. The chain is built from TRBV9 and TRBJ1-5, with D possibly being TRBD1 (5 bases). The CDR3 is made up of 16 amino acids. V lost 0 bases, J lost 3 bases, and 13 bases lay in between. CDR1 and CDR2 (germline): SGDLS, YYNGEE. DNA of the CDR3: TGTGCCAGCAGCGTAGGATTCGGGGGTGACAATCAGCCCCAGCATTTT. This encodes CASSVGFGGDNQPQHF.

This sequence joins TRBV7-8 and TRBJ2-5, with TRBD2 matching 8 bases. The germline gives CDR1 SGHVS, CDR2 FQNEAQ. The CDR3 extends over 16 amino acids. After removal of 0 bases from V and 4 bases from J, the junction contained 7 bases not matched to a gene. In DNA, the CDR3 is TGTGCCAGCAGCTTAGCTACGGGGGGGCGGGGAGAGACCCAGTACTTC. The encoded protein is CASSLATGGRGETQYF.

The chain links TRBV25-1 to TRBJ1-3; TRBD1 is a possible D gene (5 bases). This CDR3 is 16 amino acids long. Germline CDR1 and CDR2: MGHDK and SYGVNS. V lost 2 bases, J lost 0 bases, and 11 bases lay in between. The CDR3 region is CASSEAGPFSGNTIYF. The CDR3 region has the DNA TGTGCCAGCAGTGAAGCAGGGCCGTTCTCTGGAAACACCATATATTTT.

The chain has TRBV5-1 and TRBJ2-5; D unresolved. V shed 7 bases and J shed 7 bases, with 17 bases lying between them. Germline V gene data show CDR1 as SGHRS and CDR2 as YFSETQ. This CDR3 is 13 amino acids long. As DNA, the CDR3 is TGCGCCAGCTACTACGAGCGCCCTCCGACCCAGTACTTC. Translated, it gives CASYYERPPTQYF. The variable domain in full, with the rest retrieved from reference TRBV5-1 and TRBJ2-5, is KAGVTQTPRYLIKTRGQQVTLSCSPISGHRSVSWYQQTPGQGLQFLFEYFSETQRNKGNFPGRFSGRQFSNSRSEMNVSTLELGDSALYLCASYYERPPTQYFGPGTRLLVL.

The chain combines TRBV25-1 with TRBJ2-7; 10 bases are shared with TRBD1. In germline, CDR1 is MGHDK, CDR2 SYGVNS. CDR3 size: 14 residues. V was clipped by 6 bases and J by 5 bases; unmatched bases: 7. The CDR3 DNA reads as TGTGCCAGCAGAGACGGGACAGGGGAGGACGAGCAGTACTTC. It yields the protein CASRDGTGEDEQYF.

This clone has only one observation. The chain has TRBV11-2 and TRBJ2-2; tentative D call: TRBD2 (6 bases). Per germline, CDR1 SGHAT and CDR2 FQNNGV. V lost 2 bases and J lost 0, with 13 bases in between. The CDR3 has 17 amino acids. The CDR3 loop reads CASSLRLGGSNTGELFF. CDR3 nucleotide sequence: TGTGCCAGCAGCTTACGCTTGGGGGGTTCGAACACCGGGGAGCTGTTTTTT.